This TCR beta chain was found in a study of blood T cell repertoires in COVID-19. Study overall: The United States, Italy and Spain were the sources of the acute and convalescent COVID-19 samples. PBMCs, B-cell-depleted T cells, or T cells were the source of the cDNA or gDNA that made up the material.

Germline CDR1 is SGHNT and CDR2 is YYREEE (reference sequence). This CDR3 has 17 amino acids. Trimming took 0 bases from V and 8 from J; bases not matched to a gene: 12. Clones were sequenced by immunoSEQ multiplex PCR, and TCRdb holds only the in-frame ones, with some missing. Of 150,000 to 200,000 clones in the sample, roughly three quarters were seen once. Source material: peripheral blood. This chain connects TRBV5-4 to TRBJ2-1; TRBD2 matches at 9 bases. This sequence was found in a woman between 45 and 65 years old with active or convalescent COVID-19. The DNA of the CDR3 is TGTGCCAGCAGCTTGGTCAGCGGGGGGACATGGGGCGATGAGCAGTTCTTC. It is translated as CASSLVSGGTWGDEQFF. Supplemented by reference TRBV5-4 and TRBJ2-1, the full variable domain reads ETGVTQSPTHLIKTRGQQVTLRCSSQSGHNTVSWYQQALGQGPQFIFQYYREEENGRGNFPPRFSGLQFPNYSSELNVNALELDDSALYLCASSLVSGGTWGDEQFFGPGTRLTVL.